The clone carrying this T cell receptor beta chain was recorded once. Its specificity is not known. This sample was included in a study of CD8 T cells in Susac syndrome. Study outcomes and limitations: Clonal expansion did not appear in Susac syndrome CD4+ T cell repertoires.

An input of about 0.45 to 1 ug of RNA was subjected to reverse transcription using random hexamers. Multiplex PCR with immunoSEQ amplified the TCR beta CDR3 across 54 Vbeta and 13 Jbeta. Each CDR3 protein is one row after TCRdb ran MiXCR on the immunoSEQ multiplex PCR reads. The sample carries under 200,000 distinct CDR3 sequences, 95% to 96% recorded once. The V gene's germline CDR1 is SEHNR and CDR2 FQNEAQ (reference sequence). V was clipped by 4 bases and J by 7 bases, with 13 bases between them. CDR3 size: 13 residues. The material sequenced was CD4+ T cells from PBMCs. The rearrangement links TRBV7-9 to TRBJ1-2, with no clear D. This TCR was recovered from a human donor with Susac syndrome. CDR3 residues: CASSYLEVPGYTF. The CDR3 DNA reads as TGTGCCAGCAGCTACCTGGAGGTTCCTGGCTACACCTTC.